This T cell receptor beta chain was sequenced in a study of blood T cell repertoires in COVID-19. The germline CDR1 and CDR2 sequences are LGHNA and YSLEER. The V gene lost 0 bases and the J gene lost 9 bases, with 15 bases spanning the gap. This CDR3 is 15 amino acids long. Participants were aged about 18 to 100 years from some 24 US areas. Generated by immunoSEQ multiplex PCR, the TCRdb table keeps only in-frame clones and is missing some. The data hold about 270,000 clones, with about nine tenths observed a single time. Sequencing was carried out using PBMCs or T cells enriched from blood (not recorded which). The clonotype comes from a woman aged 50 to 60 who had recovered from COVID-19. The gene calls are TRBV4-3 and TRBJ1-3, with D perhaps TRBD1 (5 bases). The CDR3 DNA reads TGCGCCAGCAGCCAAGATTTGTCAGGGCTTAGCACCATATATTTT. This translates into CASSQDLSGLSTIYF.